This T cell receptor (beta chain) stems from a study of regulatory T cells in long-lasting Graves disease. As for the study in general: Newly diagnosed Graves' patients took antithyroid drugs under 3 months.

Relying on iRepertoire HTBI primers and Arm-PCR of CDR3 regions, the team built TCR beta libraries. Methods used by the authors: Sequenced samples collectively carried some 60 TRBV and 12 to 15 TRBJ segments. TCRdb reanalysed the multiplex PCR reads using MiXCR and keeps one entry per CDR3 protein. The V and J calls and clone size come from TCRdb's table, not from the authors' own analysis. The sample shows some 500,000 distinct CDR3 sequences, 13% of them seen only once. The table lists this clonotype with many counts. Its antigen is still unknown. Time point: newly diagnosed GD, antithyroid drugs for less than 3 months. PBMC-derived RNA was used for the TCR library. The CDR3 totals 14 residues. J was trimmed by 9 bases and V by 4 bases; bases with no gene match: 8. In germline, CDR1 is SGHAT, CDR2 FQNNGV. Findings and limits, study-wide: Persistent disease samples used TRBV28, TRBJ1-2 and TRBJ2-5 preferentially. Shared public clonotypes totalled 2,741 in persistent patients, compared with about 970 in new patients.

The same data also went into a second study, on T cells in Graves' hyperthyroidism and ophthalmopathy.

This clonotype originated in a young man with Graves disease. The sample was peripheral blood mononuclear cells (PBMCs), taken at new diagnosis, from a patient treated with antithyroid drugs. The J gene is TRBJ2-4, the V gene TRBV11-2, with 8 bases aligning to TRBD1. The chain's CDR3 is CASSSTGGRGIQYF. CDR3 coding DNA: TGTGCCAGCAGCTCAACAGGGGGTCGCGGCATTCAGTACTTC.